This is a list of T cell receptor beta chains from one sample in a study of breast tumors, draining lymph nodes, adjacent tissues. TCRdb independently ran MiXCR on the multiplex PCR reads; one entry per CDR3 protein. The data show about 110,000 distinct CDR3 sequences, roughly 33% seen once. Sequencing used axillary lymph node tissue. The receptors here all came from a female donor with breast cancer. Some clones in this sample may be carry-over from other donors' samples. The CDR3 runs from the conserved cysteine through the conserved F or W. Fields, in order: V gene, clone size, J gene, D gene, CDR3 DNA, CDR3 protein. D genes are given only for firm matches. The size field is filled for only some rows; it gives once, few, many or a size class.

v_call: TRBV20-1
clone_size: few
j_call: TRBJ1-1
d_call: TRBD1
cdr3_nt: TGCAGTGCTAGTCTGGTGACAGGGATGGCTTTCTTT
cdr3_aa: CSASLVTGMAFF

v_call: TRBV4-2
clone_size: many
j_call: TRBJ1-2
d_call: -
cdr3_nt: TGTGCCAGCAGCCTCGGGGGGAGGGGGTTTGGCTACACCTTC
cdr3_aa: CASSLGGRGFGYTF

v_call: TRBV15
clone_size: many
j_call: TRBJ2-5
d_call: TRBD2
cdr3_nt: TGTGCCACCAGCAGAGACTGGGGGGGGGGGGAGACCCAGTACTTC
cdr3_aa: CATSRDWGGGETQYF

v_call: TRBV7-9
clone_size: once
j_call: TRBJ1-6
d_call: TRBD1
cdr3_nt: TGTGCCAGCAGCGAGTCCGGGACAGGGGTCTCACCCCTCCACTTT
cdr3_aa: CASSESGTGVSPLHF

v_call: TRBV5-1
clone_size: many
j_call: TRBJ2-7
d_call: -
cdr3_nt: TGCGCCAGCAGCTTGGAAGGGAACGAGCAGTACTTC
cdr3_aa: CASSLEGNEQYF

v_call: TRBV6-5
clone_size: -
j_call: TRBJ2-7
d_call: TRBD2
cdr3_nt: TGTGCCAGCAGTTACTCGACTAGCGAGACCTACGAGCAGTACTTC
cdr3_aa: CASSYSTSETYEQYF

v_call: TRBV6-2/TRBV6-3
clone_size: many
j_call: TRBJ2-3
d_call: -
cdr3_nt: TGTGCCAGCAGTTACAACAGGGAGGGCCGATCGTACGGTACGCAGTATTTT
cdr3_aa: CASSYNREGRSYGTQYF

v_call: TRBV12-3/TRBV12-4
clone_size: many
j_call: TRBJ1-2
d_call: -
cdr3_nt: TGTGCCAGCAGTTCCCCCACAGGGATGGGCTACACCTTC
cdr3_aa: CASSSPTGMGYTF

v_call: TRBV28
clone_size: many
j_call: TRBJ2-3
d_call: -
cdr3_nt: TGTGCCACCTCGGGGAGTAGCACAGATACGCAGTATTTT
cdr3_aa: CATSGSSTDTQYF

v_call: TRBV12-3/TRBV12-4
clone_size: many
j_call: TRBJ2-3
d_call: -
cdr3_nt: TGTGCCAGCAGTTTAGTGAGGGGGACGCAGTATTTT
cdr3_aa: CASSLVRGTQYF

v_call: TRBV11-2
clone_size: -
j_call: TRBJ2-7
d_call: -
cdr3_nt: TGTGCCAGCAGCTTAGCACCGAGCTCCTACGAGCAGTACTTC
cdr3_aa: CASSLAPSSYEQYF

v_call: TRBV4-1
clone_size: many
j_call: TRBJ2-7
d_call: TRBD1
cdr3_nt: TGCGCCAGCAGCCAACGGACGGGACAGCCCCACTACGAGCAGTACTTC
cdr3_aa: CASSQRTGQPHYEQYF

v_call: TRBV11-2
clone_size: many
j_call: TRBJ2-5
d_call: -
cdr3_nt: TGTGCCAGCAGCCTCCGGGGAGTGGAGACCCAGTACTTC
cdr3_aa: CASSLRGVETQYF

v_call: TRBV20-1
clone_size: many
j_call: TRBJ2-1
d_call: TRBD2
cdr3_nt: TGCAGTGCTAGTCACGGGGGGGCTATCTATGAGCAGTTCTTC
cdr3_aa: CSASHGGAIYEQFF

v_call: TRBV28
clone_size: many
j_call: TRBJ2-1
d_call: TRBD1
cdr3_nt: TGTGCCAGCAGTTTGACAGGGATTGGGAATGAGCAGTTCTTC
cdr3_aa: CASSLTGIGNEQFF

v_call: TRBV5-1
clone_size: many
j_call: TRBJ2-2
d_call: -
cdr3_nt: TGCGCCAGCAAGAGCTCACAGGGTAGCGGGGAGCTGTTTTTT
cdr3_aa: CASKSSQGSGELFF

v_call: TRBV6-2/TRBV6-3
clone_size: many
j_call: TRBJ1-5
d_call: -
cdr3_nt: TGTGCCAGCAGTTATGGCAGGCCGGGCAATCAGCCCCAGCATTTT
cdr3_aa: CASSYGRPGNQPQHF

v_call: TRBV7-6
clone_size: many
j_call: TRBJ1-6
d_call: -
cdr3_nt: TGTGCCAGCAGCTTAGACGGGGGCCGGTCACCCCTCCACTTT
cdr3_aa: CASSLDGGRSPLHF

v_call: TRBV15
clone_size: -
j_call: TRBJ2-4
d_call: TRBD2
cdr3_nt: TGTGCCACCAGCTCCCTGGGGGAGGGAACGGAAAACATTCAGTACTTC
cdr3_aa: CATSSLGEGTENIQYF

v_call: TRBV15
clone_size: many
j_call: TRBJ2-5
d_call: -
cdr3_nt: TGTGCCACCAGCAGAGGGGGAGAAGAGACCCAGTACTTC
cdr3_aa: CATSRGGEETQYF

v_call: TRBV7-2
clone_size: -
j_call: TRBJ2-3
d_call: TRBD2
cdr3_nt: TGTGCCAGCAGCCACATGCTAGCGGGGGGCACAGATACGCAGTATTTT
cdr3_aa: CASSHMLAGGTDTQYF

v_call: TRBV7-9
clone_size: -
j_call: TRBJ2-7
d_call: TRBD2
cdr3_nt: TGTGCCAGCAGCGAAGGACTAGCGGGGGGGCCAAGGTACGAGCAGTACTTC
cdr3_aa: CASSEGLAGGPRYEQYF

v_call: TRBV28
clone_size: -
j_call: TRBJ1-2
d_call: TRBD1
cdr3_nt: TGTGCTAGACTCGGGGGACAGCATAACTATGGCTACACCTTC
cdr3_aa: CARLGGQHNYGYTF

v_call: TRBV20-1
clone_size: -
j_call: TRBJ2-1
d_call: -
cdr3_nt: TGCAGTGCTAGTTTGGTGAGGTCAGGGCAGGAGGAGCAGTTCTTC
cdr3_aa: CSASLVRSGQEEQFF

v_call: TRBV3-1
clone_size: -
j_call: TRBJ1-3
d_call: -
cdr3_nt: TGTCCCAGCAGCACATTCGGCCGTTCTAGCTCTGGAAACACCATATATTTT
cdr3_aa: CPSSTFGRSSSGNTIYF

v_call: TRBV20-1
clone_size: -
j_call: TRBJ2-6
d_call: -
cdr3_nt: TGCAGTGCTAGTGCGGCAGGGTCCGGGGCCAACGTCCTGACTTTC
cdr3_aa: CSASAAGSGANVLTF

v_call: TRBV11-1
clone_size: many
j_call: TRBJ2-1
d_call: -
cdr3_nt: TGTGCCAGCAGCTTAGTTCGCGGGGCCCAAAGCTCCTACAATGAGCAGTTCTTC
cdr3_aa: CASSLVRGAQSSYNEQFF

v_call: TRBV3-1
clone_size: -
j_call: TRBJ2-1
d_call: TRBD1
cdr3_nt: TGCGCCAGCAGCCCCTACCGGGACAGGGTATCGGACAATGAGCAGTTCTTC
cdr3_aa: CASSPYRDRVSDNEQFF

v_call: TRBV7-2
clone_size: many
j_call: TRBJ1-2
d_call: TRBD1
cdr3_nt: TGTGCCAGCAGCTTCCCGTATACATGGACAGGTCAGGATGGCTACACCTTC
cdr3_aa: CASSFPYTWTGQDGYTF

v_call: TRBV7-9
clone_size: once
j_call: TRBJ1-1
d_call: -
cdr3_nt: TGTGCCAGCAGCCATTACCTGGACACCCACGCTGAAGCTTTCTTT
cdr3_aa: CASSHYLDTHAEAFF

v_call: TRBV5-1
clone_size: -
j_call: TRBJ2-3
d_call: TRBD2
cdr3_nt: TGCGCCAGCAGCTTGGCCGGGACTAGCGGCGTTAGCACAGATACGCAGTATTTT
cdr3_aa: CASSLAGTSGVSTDTQYF

v_call: TRBV27
clone_size: many
j_call: TRBJ2-7
d_call: -
cdr3_nt: TGTGCCAGCAGTTTACAGGGGTTACTCCTGAAGCAGTACTTC
cdr3_aa: CASSLQGLLLKQYF